This T cell receptor beta chain was sequenced for a study of T cells after yellow fever vaccination. Study summary: The authors prepared low-cell-number fractions using SMART-Seq v4 Ultra Low Input.

V gave up 6 bases and J gave up 6 bases; unmatched junction bases: 7. The germline V gene has CDR1 SGHTA and CDR2 FQGNSA. The CDR3 has 14 residues. By 5'RACE template switching, TCR cDNA was produced, with a universal primer site and UMIs added in the process. In TCRdb, the 5' RACE reads were re-called with MiXCR into one record per CDR3 protein. The sample consists of under 300,000 distinct CDR3 sequences, roughly 13% of them appearing once. This TCR derives from a man aged 25 to 40 who received the YFV17D yellow fever vaccine. The V call is TRBV7-2, the J call TRBJ2-1; 8 bases align to TRBD2. This specimen consisted of CD4+ T cells sorted from PBMCs, obtained 45 days after the yellow fever booster vaccination. CDR3 bases: TGTGCCAGCAGGCGGGGGGCGGGAATCAATGAGCAGTTCTTC. Protein product: CASRRGAGINEQFF.